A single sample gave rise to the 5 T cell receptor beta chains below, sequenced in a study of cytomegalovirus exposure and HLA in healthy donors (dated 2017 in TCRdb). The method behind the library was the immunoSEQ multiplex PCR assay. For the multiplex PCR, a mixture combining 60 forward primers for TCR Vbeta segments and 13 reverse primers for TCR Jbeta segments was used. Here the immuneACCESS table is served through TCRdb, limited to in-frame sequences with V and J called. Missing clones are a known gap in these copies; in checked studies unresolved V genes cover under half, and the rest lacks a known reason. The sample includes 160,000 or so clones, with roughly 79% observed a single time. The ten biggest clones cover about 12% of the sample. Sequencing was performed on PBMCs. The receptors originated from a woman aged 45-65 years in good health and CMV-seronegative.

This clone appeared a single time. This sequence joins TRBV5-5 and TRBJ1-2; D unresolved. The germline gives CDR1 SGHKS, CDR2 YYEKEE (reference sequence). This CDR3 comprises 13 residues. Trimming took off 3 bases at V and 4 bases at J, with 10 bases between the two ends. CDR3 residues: CASSSGLIYGYTF. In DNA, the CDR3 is TGTGCCAGCAGCTCGGGTTTGATCTATGGCTACACCTTC. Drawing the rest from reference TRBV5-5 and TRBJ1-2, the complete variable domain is DAGVTQSPTHLIKTRGQQVTLRCSPISGHKSVSWYQQVLGQGPQFIFQYYEKEERGRGNFPDRFSARQFPNYSSELNVNALLLGDSALYLCASSSGLIYGYTFGSGTRLTVV.

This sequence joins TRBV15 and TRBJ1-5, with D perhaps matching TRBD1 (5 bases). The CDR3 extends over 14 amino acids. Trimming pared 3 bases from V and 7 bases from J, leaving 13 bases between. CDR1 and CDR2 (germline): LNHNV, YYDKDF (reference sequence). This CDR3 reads CATSSGHVGQPQHF. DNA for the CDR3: TGTGCCACCAGCAGCGGACACGTCGGCCAGCCCCAGCATTTT. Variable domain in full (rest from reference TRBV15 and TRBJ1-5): DAMVIQNPRYQVTQFGKPVTLSCSQTLNHNVMYWYQQKSSQAPKLLFHYYDKDFNNEADTPDNFQSRRPNTSFCFLDIRSPGLGDTAMYLCATSSGHVGQPQHFGDGTRLSIL.

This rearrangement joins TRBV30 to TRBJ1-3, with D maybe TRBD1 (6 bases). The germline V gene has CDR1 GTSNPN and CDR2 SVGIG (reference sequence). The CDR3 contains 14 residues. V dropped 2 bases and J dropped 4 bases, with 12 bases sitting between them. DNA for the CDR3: TGTGCCTGGAGTTCCAGGGGTCCGGGAAACACCATATATTTT. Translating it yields CAWSSRGPGNTIYF.

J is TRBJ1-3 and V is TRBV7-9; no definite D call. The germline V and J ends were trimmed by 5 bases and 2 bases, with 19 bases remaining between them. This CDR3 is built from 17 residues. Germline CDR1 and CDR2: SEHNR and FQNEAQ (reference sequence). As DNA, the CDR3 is TGTGCCAGCAGCCCCGGACCCGGGAGGTCGACTGGAAACACCATATATTTT. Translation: CASSPGPGRSTGNTIYF.

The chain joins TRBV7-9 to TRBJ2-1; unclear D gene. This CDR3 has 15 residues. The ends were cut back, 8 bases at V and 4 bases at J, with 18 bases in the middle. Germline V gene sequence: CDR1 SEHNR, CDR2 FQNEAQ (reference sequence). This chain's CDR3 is CASASQTPGYNEQFF. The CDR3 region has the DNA TGTGCCAGCGCCTCCCAAACCCCCGGGTACAATGAGCAGTTCTTC.